The TCR beta chain described here comes from a study of cytomegalovirus exposure and HLA in healthy donors. After removal of 6 bases from V and 3 bases from J, the junction contained 10 bases not matched to a gene. The CDR3 length is 17 residues. Germline V gene sequence: CDR1 ENHRY, CDR2 SYGVKD. Study-wide points: Subsequent analysis showed first-cohort TCR clusters tending to co-occur in some 120 validation repertoires.

This clone was seen a single time. The antigen is undetermined. Only in-frame clones appear in the TCRdb table, and some are missing; sequencing was by immunoSEQ multiplex PCR. Seen here are over 150,000 clones, about 90% observed once, and the top ten hold 5.7%. The TCR was taken from a woman in her thirties in good health and CMV-seronegative. Sequencing input: PBMCs. The chain links TRBV10-3 to TRBJ2-3, with 12 positions matching TRBD2. The CDR3 region has the DNA TGTGCCATCAGGGAGACTTCTAGCGGGGGGGCGACAGATACGCAGTATTTT. Its translation is CAIRETSSGGATDTQYF.